Listed here are 21 T cell receptor beta chains from one sample, sequenced in a study of cytomegalovirus exposure and HLA in healthy donors. Data came from immunoSEQ multiplex PCR; TCRdb stores just in-frame clones and leaves some out. The sample has about 240,000 clones, around 88% seen once. Material: PBMCs. The receptor set was obtained from a woman aged 30 to 39 in good health and CMV-seropositive.

This clone is a singleton in its sample. V and J are TRBV11-3 and TRBJ1-1; D is unresolved. V shed 5 bases and J shed 1 base, with 11 bases lying between them. The germline CDR1 and CDR2 sequences are SGHNT and YENEEA. The CDR3 consists of 14 residues. Written as DNA, the CDR3 is TGTGCCAGCAGCCACGGGAGGACGAACACTGAAGCTTTCTTT. It codes for CASSHGRTNTEAFF.

The genes are TRBV6-1 and TRBJ1-5; 7 bases map to TRBD1. This CDR3 has 14 residues. Per the germline V gene, CDR1 is MNHNS and CDR2 is SASEGT. With V trimmed by 5 bases and J by 2 bases, 3 bases remained unmatched. CDR3 protein: CASSWDSGNQPQHF. The CDR3 nucleotides are TGTGCCAGCAGTTGGGACAGTGGCAATCAGCCCCAGCATTTT.

The rearrangement uses TRBV5-4 and TRBJ2-1, with 9 positions matching TRBD2. This CDR3 contains 16 residues. The junction had 5 bases not matched to a gene; V was cut back by 4 bases and J by 0 bases. Germline values: CDR1 SGHNT, CDR2 YYREEE (reference sequence). For the CDR3, the DNA is TGTGCCAGCAGCCTCCTAGCGGGAAGCTCCTACAATGAGCAGTTCTTC. Translated, it gives CASSLLAGSSYNEQFF.

This chain connects TRBV6-5 to TRBJ1-5; D perhaps matches TRBD1 (6 bases). The V gene's germline CDR1 is MNHEY and CDR2 SVGAGI. The CDR3 has 14 amino acids. V was shortened by 2 bases and J by 1 base, with 6 bases between the two germline ends. The CDR3 sequence is CASSYRGSNQPQHF. CDR3 DNA: TGTGCCAGCAGTTACAGGGGGAGCAATCAGCCCCAGCATTTT.

CDR3 protein: CAWSVSGANNQPQHF. In DNA, the CDR3 is TGTGCCTGGAGTGTAAGCGGAGCCAACAATCAGCCCCAGCATTTT. The chain couples TRBV30 to TRBJ1-5, with no clear D. The V gene's germline CDR1 is GTSNPN and CDR2 SVGIG (reference sequence). CDR3 length: 15 residues. Trimming took off 0 bases at V and 3 bases at J, with 12 bases between the two ends.

This chain links TRBV19 with TRBJ1-2; TRBD1 might be the D (6 bases). The CDR3 covers 15 residues. CDR1 and CDR2 (germline): LNHDA, SQIVND (reference sequence). Trimming removed 8 bases from V and 4 bases from J, with 20 bases in between. CDR3 in amino acids: CASLDLQGSGYGYTF. The CDR3 nucleotides are TGTGCCAGTTTAGATCTACAGGGATCGGGCTATGGCTACACCTTC. The whole variable domain, filled in from reference TRBV19 and TRBJ1-2, reads DGGITQSPKYLFRKEGQNVTLSCEQNLNHDAMYWYRQDPGQGLRLIYYSQIVNDFQKGDIAEGYSVSREKKESFPLTVTSAQKNPTAFYLCASLDLQGSGYGYTFGSGTRLTVV.

The gene calls are TRBV4-1 and TRBJ2-2; the match to TRBD1 covers 10 bases. CDR3 size: 15 residues. From germline, CDR1 is MGHRA and CDR2 YSYEKL. The V gene end was trimmed by 4 bases and the J gene end by 10 bases; junction bases not matched to a gene: 9. CDR3 region: CASSPWTGGYKELFF. The CDR3 DNA sequence: TGCGCCAGCAGCCCCTGGACAGGGGGGTATAAGGAGCTGTTTTTT.

This chain joins TRBV25-1 and TRBJ2-7; 7 bases fit TRBD1. From germline, CDR1 is MGHDK and CDR2 SYGVNS. The ends lost 3 bases at V and 3 bases at J; junction bases unmatched: 5. The CDR3 has 14 amino acids. The CDR3 coding sequence is TGTGCCAGCAGTGAGACAGGGAGATTCTACGAGCAGTACTTC. Amino acid sequence: CASSETGRFYEQYF.

The chain carries TRBV6-5 and TRBJ2-1; a possible D gene is TRBD1 (6 bases). Germline-derived CDR1 and CDR2 are MNHEY and SVGAGI. Trimming took off 6 bases at V and 0 bases at J, with 12 bases between the two ends. CDR3 length: 15 amino acids. In nucleotides, the CDR3 is TGTGCCAGCAGCCCCTTGGACAGCTCCTACAATGAGCAGTTCTTC. Translation gives CASSPLDSSYNEQFF.

The chain couples TRBV25-1 to TRBJ1-1, with a weak D call TRBD1 (5 bases). Trimming removed 6 bases at V and 3 bases at J, with 11 bases between. The CDR3 extends over 13 amino acids. In germline, CDR1 is MGHDK, CDR2 SYGVNS. The CDR3 sequence: CASRKGGDTEAFF. In DNA, the CDR3 is TGTGCCAGCAGGAAAGGAGGGGACACTGAAGCTTTCTTT. The full variable domain, rest sourced from reference TRBV25-1 and TRBJ1-1, is EADIYQTPRYLVIGTGKKITLECSQTMGHDKMYWYQQDPGMELHLIHYSYGVNSTEKGDLSSESTVSRIRTEHFPLTLESARPSHTSQYLCASRKGGDTEAFFGQGTRLTVV.

The CDR3 is CASSEFGTGSNYGYTF. The CDR3 DNA is TGTGCCAGCAGCGAGTTCGGGACAGGCTCTAACTATGGCTACACCTTC. V usage is TRBV5-4 and J usage is TRBJ1-2; 8 nucleotides align to TRBD1. V gave up 4 bases and J gave up 0 bases; unmatched junction bases: 8. The CDR3 is made up of 16 amino acids. Germline V lookup: CDR1 SGHNT, CDR2 YYREEE (reference sequence).

J is TRBJ2-2 and V is TRBV10-1; TRBD1 is a possible D gene (6 bases). V was shortened by 2 bases and J by 4 bases, with 14 bases between the two germline ends. Per germline, CDR1 WNHNN and CDR2 SYGVQD (reference sequence). This CDR3 is built from 16 residues. The CDR3 coding sequence is TGCGCCAGCAGTGAGAGCAGGGGCACTTCCACCGGGGAGCTGTTTTTT. This encodes CASSESRGTSTGELFF.

This chain joins TRBV15 and TRBJ2-3, with 7 bases lining up with TRBD2. Per the germline V gene, CDR1 is LNHNV and CDR2 is YYDKDF (reference sequence). The CDR3 has 15 residues. V shed 0 bases, J shed 4 bases, and the junction held 4 bases outside the gene matches. The CDR3 DNA is TGTGCCACCAGCAGAGACGGACTAGATGCAGATACGCAGTATTTT. Its protein is CATSRDGLDADTQYF.

This chain connects TRBV4-1 to TRBJ2-1; 9 bases match TRBD2. CDR1 MGHRA and CDR2 YSYEKL come from the germline V gene. The CDR3 totals 16 residues. V dropped 5 bases and J dropped 10; count of bases not matched to a gene: 15. The CDR3 is CASSKSPGTSTLEQFF. The CDR3 region has the DNA TGCGCCAGCAGCAAATCCCCCGGGACTAGCACGCTAGAGCAGTTCTTC.

The chain links TRBV27 to TRBJ1-1, with D maybe TRBD1 (5 bases). Germline CDR1 reads MNHEY; CDR2 reads SMNVEV (reference sequence). V shed 3 bases and J shed 3 bases, with 14 bases lying between them. CDR3 length: 15 amino acids. CDR3: CASSFIGGKDTEAFF. CDR3 in DNA: TGTGCCAGCAGTTTCATCGGGGGAAAGGACACTGAAGCTTTCTTT.

This clone occurred a few times. This chain uses TRBV2 with TRBJ2-7, with 8 nucleotides matching TRBD1. After removal of 9 bases from V and 5 bases from J, the junction contained 3 bases not matched to a gene. Germline V gene data show CDR1 as SNHLY and CDR2 as FYNNEI. CDR3 size: 11 residues. For the CDR3, the DNA is TGTGCCAGGCAGGGGGCGGACGAGCAGTACTTC. Translated, it gives CARQGADEQYF.

J is TRBJ2-1 and V is TRBV7-6; TRBD2 agrees at 9 bases. Trimming cost V 5 bases and J 9 bases; bases outside gene matches: 11. Germline CDR1 SGHVS, CDR2 FNYEAQ. The CDR3 length is 15 residues. CDR3 nucleotides: TGTGCCAGCAGCGGAAAAGCGGGGGGATACGGTGAGCAGTTCTTC. It specifies CASSGKAGGYGEQFF.

The chain links TRBV30 to TRBJ2-5; D may be TRBD2 (5 bases). CDR1 GTSNPN and CDR2 SVGIG come from the germline V gene (reference sequence). This CDR3 has 16 amino acids. V was shortened by 2 bases and J by 3 bases, with 19 bases between the two germline ends. CDR3 residues: CAWSLGLAGAEETQYF. The CDR3, as DNA: TGTGCCTGGAGTCTTGGTCTAGCAGGCGCAGAAGAGACCCAGTACTTC.

The CDR3 here is CASSQARTLDNEQFF. CDR3 nucleotide sequence: TGCGCCAGCAGCCAGGCCCGGACTTTAGACAATGAGCAGTTCTTC. This chain links TRBV4-1 with TRBJ2-1, with a tentative D call TRBD2 (5 bases). Germline V gene data show CDR1 as MGHRA and CDR2 as YSYEKL. This CDR3 has 15 residues. V lost 3 bases and J 5 bases, leaving 14 bases between the germline ends.

This clone has only one observation. This chain uses TRBV27 with TRBJ2-7, with a tentative D call TRBD1 (6 bases). This CDR3 is 15 amino acids long. The V gene lost 6 bases and the J gene lost 6 bases, with 21 bases spanning the gap. Germline V lookup: CDR1 MNHEY, CDR2 SMNVEV (reference sequence). CDR3 sequence (DNA): TGTGCCAGCAGCTACGACAGGTCCCTAGGAAGCGAGCAGTACTTC. Encoded protein: CASSYDRSLGSEQYF.

The chain joins TRBV4-1 to TRBJ2-2; 7 bases line up with TRBD1. This CDR3 has 19 amino acids. Germline CDR1 MGHRA, CDR2 YSYEKL. Trimming at V came to 0 bases and at J to 0 bases, leaving 10 bases not matched to a gene. The CDR3 nucleotides read TGCGCCAGCAGCCAAGATTGGGGAAACAGGGGAGCGAACACCGGGGAGCTGTTTTTT. Its translation: CASSQDWGNRGANTGELFF.